This T cell receptor (beta chain) was recorded in a study of T-cell memory formation after mild COVID-19. Study background: Among the donors, TCR clusters were largely specific to each donor. General study points: Those CD4+ clones that contracted were mainly in CM and EM (CD8+ ones in EMRA). That cross-reactive memory joined was suggested by some responding clones appearing in pre-infection memory. A balance of CD4 and CD8 characterized clones contracting day 15 to 85, whereas later expanders leaned CD4+.

V dropped 0 bases and J dropped 5 bases, with 11 bases sitting between them. There are 15 residues in the CDR3. The V gene's germline CDR1 is MNHEY and CDR2 SVGAGI. TCRdb reprocessed the 5' RACE reads via MiXCR and lists one record per CDR3 protein. Here the sample spans around 300,000 distinct CDR3 sequences, 13% being singletons. A note on this clonotype: Antigen: not known.

This rearrangement joins TRBV6-5 to TRBJ2-1; D unresolved. The clonotype comes from a young man who had mild COVID-19 (a few samples of this study predate the infection). Cell type and time point are not known. Sequencing was done on a sample of PBMCs or a T cell subset sorted from them (not recorded which). The CDR3 loop is CASSYSRSGHNEQFF. The CDR3 bases are TGTGCCAGCAGTTACTCGAGGTCTGGTCACAATGAGCAGTTCTTC.